The next 9 T cell receptor beta chains were all read from a single sample in a study of T cells in Graves' hyperthyroidism and ophthalmopathy. Amplified TCR beta CDR3 regions came from RNA transcripts. With the HTBI primer set, the TCR CDR3 went through a first round of RT-PCR. TCRdb reprocessed the multiplex PCR reads with MiXCR, giving one entry per CDR3 protein. Among over 650,000 distinct CDR3 sequences, 45% were seen once, and the ten largest hold roughly 7.2%. Sample: peripheral blood or thyroid tissue (not recorded which). The receptors were sampled from an adult man with Graves' disease, either hyperthyroidism or ophthalmopathy (not recorded which).

This clonotype has only a few counts. The chain links TRBV9 to TRBJ1-1; D is unresolved. Per germline, CDR1 SGDLS and CDR2 YYNGEE. CDR3 length equals 17 residues. Trimming removed 3 bases from V and 0 bases from J, with 18 bases in between. The CDR3 nucleotides are TGTGCCAGCAGCGACGGGTTTGTTGGTGGGATGAACACTGAAGCTTTCTTT. This sequence encodes CASSDGFVGGMNTEAFF.

The chain joins TRBV15 to TRBJ2-7; perhaps TRBD1 as D (6 bases). This CDR3 region has 15 residues. Germline V gene data show CDR1 as LNHNV and CDR2 as YYDKDF (reference sequence). Trimming cost V 2 bases and J 2 bases, with 13 bases left between them. The CDR3, as DNA: TGTGCCACCAGCAGATCCCCGACAGGCACCTACGAGCAGTACTTC. Amino acids: CATSRSPTGTYEQYF.

This clonotype was observed a handful of times. This chain joins TRBV7-9 and TRBJ1-1; the D is unclear. Germline V lookup: CDR1 SEHNR, CDR2 FQNEAQ (reference sequence). Trimming removed 5 bases from V and 4 bases from J, with 17 bases in between. CDR3 size: 15 residues. As DNA, the CDR3 is TGTGCCAGCAGCCCACCCCGTCGGGAGGGCACTGAAGCTTTCTTT. This encodes CASSPPRREGTEAFF. Based on the CDR3 plus reference TRBV7-9 and TRBJ1-1, the full variable domain is DTGVSQNPRHKITKRGQNVTFRCDPISEHNRLYWYRQTLGQGPEFLTYFQNEAQLEKSRLLSDRFSAERPKGSFSTLEIQRTEQGDSAMYLCASSPPRREGTEAFFGQGTRLTVV.

This clonotype was seen ten or more times. This chain uses TRBV24-1 with TRBJ1-5; 8 bases are shared with TRBD1. Germline V gene lookup returns CDR1 KGHDR and CDR2 SFDVKD. CDR3 length: 13 residues. Trimming removed 2 bases from V and 13 bases from J; junction bases left unmatched: 6. CDR3 DNA sequence: TGTGCCACCAGTGATTCACTGACAGGGGTACAGCATTTT. Its translation: CATSDSLTGVQHF.

The CDR3 sequence is CASSFRGMSYGYTF. In DNA form, the CDR3 reads TGTGCCAGCAGCTTCCGGGGGATGTCCTATGGCTACACCTTC. V gene TRBV7-9 combines with J gene TRBJ1-2, with D tentatively TRBD1 (5 bases). The germline V and J ends were trimmed by 3 bases and 4 bases, with 12 bases remaining between them. The germline gives CDR1 SEHNR, CDR2 FQNEAQ (reference sequence). This CDR3 has 14 amino acids.

This clonotype has just a few counts. The rearrangement joins TRBV12-3 or TRBV12-4 to TRBJ1-5; 7 nucleotides match TRBD1. The CDR3 extends over 16 amino acids. V was pared by 3 bases and J by 2 bases, with 7 bases of the junction left unmatched. CDR3 in amino acids: CASSFLTGKGNQPQHF. Written as DNA, the CDR3 is TGTGCCAGCAGTTTCTTGACAGGGAAGGGCAATCAGCCCCAGCATTTT.

The CDR3 protein is CASSLARALGNTIYF. The DNA for the CDR3 is TGTGCCAGCAGCTTAGCCAGGGCCCTTGGAAACACCATATATTTT. The chain is built from TRBV7-2 and TRBJ1-3, with D maybe TRBD1 (5 bases). V was cut by 0 bases and J by 3 bases, with 9 bases left in between. This CDR3 is 15 amino acids long. Germline V gives CDR1 SGHTA, CDR2 FQGNSA.

This clonotype was detected many times. The chain couples TRBV7-9 to TRBJ1-1; D is unclear. Germline values: CDR1 SEHNR, CDR2 FQNEAQ (reference sequence). The CDR3 is made up of 13 amino acids. V lost 5 bases and J 1 base, leaving 8 bases between the germline ends. This CDR3 reads CASSKEGNTEAFF. In DNA form, the CDR3 reads TGTGCCAGCAGCAAGGAAGGGAACACTGAAGCTTTCTTT.

The rearrangement uses TRBV15 and TRBJ2-5, with D possibly TRBD1 on 6 matching bases. Germline CDR1 is LNHNV and CDR2 is YYDKDF (reference sequence). V lost 0 bases to trimming and J lost 9 bases, with 17 bases between them. This CDR3 is built from 15 residues. CDR3 residues: CATSRDRGRFQPQYF. The CDR3 DNA reads as TGTGCCACCAGCAGAGACAGGGGTCGTTTTCAGCCCCAGTACTTC.